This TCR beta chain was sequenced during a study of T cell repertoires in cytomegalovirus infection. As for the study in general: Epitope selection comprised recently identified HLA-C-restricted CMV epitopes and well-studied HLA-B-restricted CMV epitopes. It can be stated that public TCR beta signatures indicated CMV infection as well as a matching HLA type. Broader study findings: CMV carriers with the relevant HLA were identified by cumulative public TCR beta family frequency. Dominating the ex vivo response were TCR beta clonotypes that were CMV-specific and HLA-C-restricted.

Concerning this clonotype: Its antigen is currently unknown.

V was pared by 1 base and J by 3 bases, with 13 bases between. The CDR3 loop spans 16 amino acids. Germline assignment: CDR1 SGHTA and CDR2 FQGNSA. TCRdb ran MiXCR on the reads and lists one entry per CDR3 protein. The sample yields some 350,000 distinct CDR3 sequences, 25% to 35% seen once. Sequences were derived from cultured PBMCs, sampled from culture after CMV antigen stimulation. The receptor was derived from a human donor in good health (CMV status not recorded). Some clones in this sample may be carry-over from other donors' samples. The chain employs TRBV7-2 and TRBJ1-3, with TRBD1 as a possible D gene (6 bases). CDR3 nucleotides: TGTGCCAGCAGCTTAGTATCCAGGGGACATGGAAACACCATATATTTT. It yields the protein CASSLVSRGHGNTIYF.